This T cell receptor beta chain was sequenced during a study of technical replicates of blood from a few donors. Only in-frame clones appear in the TCRdb table, and some are missing; sequencing was by immunoSEQ multiplex PCR. Of roughly 82,000 clones in the sample, 96% are singletons; the top ten hold around 0.38%. The CDR3 loop spans 14 amino acids. Germline V gives CDR1 MNHEY, CDR2 SMNVEV (reference sequence). J gave up 3 bases and V 3 bases, and 4 bases lay outside the gene matches. The chain has TRBV27 and TRBJ2-7; 8 positions match TRBD1. This clonotype was sampled from a human donor in good health. The sample consisted of T cells isolated from PBMCs. The CDR3 here is CASSLDGTGYEQYF. The DNA for the CDR3 is TGTGCCAGCAGTTTGGATGGGACAGGCTACGAGCAGTACTTC.